A single sample is the source of the 15 T cell receptor beta chains below, sequenced in a study of naive and memory T cell subsets. Two oligonucleotides, mixed equimolar, formed the beta constant-region primer covering TRBC1 and TRBC2. Ligated cDNA was amplified by four rounds of PCR with nested alpha and beta constant-region primers and SP2. TCRdb recomputed calls from the UMI-ligation and nested PCR reads with MiXCR, one row per CDR3 protein. This sample has roughly 150,000 distinct CDR3 sequences, with roughly 23% found just once. Overall study results and limits: Possibly reflecting memory cells re-expressing CD45RA, a few larger clonotypes occurred in naive repertoires, especially CD8.

These TCRs are of unknown antigen specificity. The material sequenced was naive CD4+ T cells from blood. These receptors were obtained from a human donor in good health.

The V gene is TRBV29-1, the J gene TRBJ2-1, with TRBD1 matching 8 bases. CDR1 is SQVTM, CDR2 ANQGSEA, per germline. The V and J ends lost 3 bases and 2 bases, in that order; junction bases with no gene match: 6. The CDR3 sequence is 15 residues long. CDR3 coding DNA: TGCAGCGTTGAGATTGGACAGGGTACCTACAATGAGCAGTTCTTC. Translated, it gives CSVEIGQGTYNEQFF.

The V gene is TRBV28, the J gene TRBJ1-2; D unclear. This CDR3 contains 12 residues. Trimming left V 2 bases short and J 9 bases short, with 10 bases between. Germline CDR1 reads MDHEN; CDR2 reads SYDVKM. Here the CDR3 DNA reads TGTGCCAGCAGTTTAACTTCAATTAGCTACACCTTC. Translated, it gives CASSLTSISYTF.

This clonotype has only a few counts. The chain links TRBV6-4 to TRBJ1-6; D gene unclear. The CDR3 spans 14 residues. The V end was cut by 5 bases, the J end by 6 bases, with 11 bases between. Germline assignment: CDR1 MRHNA and CDR2 SNTAGT. The CDR3 nucleotides read TGTGCCAGCAGTATTGCCGCGGTTAATTCACCCCTCCACTTT. As protein: CASSIAAVNSPLHF.

This clonotype has just a few counts. V usage is TRBV6-5 and J usage is TRBJ2-1; 11 bases align to TRBD1. Per the germline V gene, CDR1 is MNHEY and CDR2 is SVGAGI. J gave up 7 bases and V 6 bases, and 2 bases lay outside the gene matches. This CDR3 has 13 amino acids. The DNA of the CDR3 is TGTGCCAGCAGGGGACAGGGGGGTAATGAGCAGTTCTTC. Translation gives CASRGQGGNEQFF.

The CDR3 DNA reads TGTGCCAGCAGTGAAGTACGGGGGGGGAGAGCGGGAGAGGGGCCTCGCGATACGCAGTATTTT. Its translation: CASSEVRGGRAGEGPRDTQYF. The chain carries TRBV6-1 and TRBJ2-3, with TRBD2 identical over 8 bases. V trimming: 1 base; J trimming: 6 bases; junction bases outside the gene matches: 24. The CDR3 length is 21 residues. The V gene's germline CDR1 is MNHNS and CDR2 SASEGT.

The rearrangement links TRBV28 to TRBJ2-1; 13 bases map to TRBD2. Germline V gene lookup returns CDR1 MDHEN and CDR2 SYDVKM. V lost 5 bases and J lost 3; bases outside the gene matches: 16. CDR3 size: 20 residues. The CDR3 DNA sequence: TGTGCCAGCAGTCTCCTCGGACTAGCGGGAGTCTCCCCCTTCTACAATGAGCAGTTCTTC. It is translated as CASSLLGLAGVSPFYNEQFF. Based on the CDR3 plus reference TRBV28 and TRBJ2-1, the full variable domain is DVKVTQSSRYLVKRTGEKVFLECVQDMDHENMFWYRQDPGLGLRLIYFSYDVKMKEKGDIPEGYSVSREKKERFSLILESASTNQTSMYLCASSLLGLAGVSPFYNEQFFGPGTRLTVL.

This clonotype was found many times. This chain uses TRBV10-3 with TRBJ2-3, with D unresolved. The CDR3 has 13 amino acids. Germline CDR1 is ENHRY and CDR2 is SYGVKD. V lost 6 bases to trimming and J lost 5 bases, with 12 bases between them. CDR3 protein: CAISQGMGDTQYF. In nucleotides, the CDR3 is TGTGCCATCAGCCAAGGGATGGGAGATACGCAGTATTTT.

This CDR3 reads CASSFRSVQGARIYGYTF. The CDR3 nucleotides read TGCGCCAGCAGCTTTAGGTCCGTACAGGGGGCGCGAATCTATGGCTACACCTTC. The chain has TRBV5-1 and TRBJ1-2; 9 bases align to TRBD1. The junction had 15 bases not matched to a gene; V was cut back by 2 bases and J by 4 bases. The CDR3 sequence is 18 residues long. Germline CDR1 and CDR2: SGHRS and YFSETQ.

The V call is TRBV12-3 or TRBV12-4, the J call TRBJ1-1, with TRBD1 as a possible D gene (5 bases). Trimming shortened V by 6 bases and J by 8 bases, and 19 bases separated the two germline ends. The CDR3 is made up of 14 amino acids. This chain's CDR3 is CASRLSKPGGEAFF. The CDR3, as DNA: TGTGCCAGCAGATTATCCAAACCTGGGGGGGAAGCTTTCTTT.

The chain has TRBV5-1 and TRBJ2-1; TRBD2 aligns across 9 bases. From germline, CDR1 is SGHRS and CDR2 YFSETQ. Germline trimming cut 2 bases from V and 7 bases from J; bases unmatched to any gene: 7. The CDR3 contains 15 residues. For the CDR3, the DNA is TGCGCCAGCAGCTTCGTAGCGGGAGTAAGGAATGAGCAGTTCTTC. Its translation: CASSFVAGVRNEQFF.

In its sample, this clonotype was seen a few times. V usage is TRBV7-9 and J usage is TRBJ1-1, with D perhaps matching TRBD1 (5 bases). This CDR3 has 15 residues. The germline V gene encodes CDR1 SEHNR and CDR2 FQNEAQ (reference sequence). V lost 8 bases and J lost 0, with 16 bases in between. This CDR3 is CASSRRGGLNTEAFF. CDR3 sequence (DNA): TGTGCCAGCTCGAGGCGCGGGGGACTGAACACTGAAGCTTTCTTT.

The chain couples TRBV12-3 or TRBV12-4 to TRBJ2-5; no reliable D call. This CDR3 is built from 12 residues. The V and J ends lost 5 bases and 3 bases respectively, with 7 bases between them. The CDR3 reads CASSRTKETQYF. The CDR3 DNA follows: TGTGCCAGCAGTCGGACCAAAGAGACCCAGTACTTC.

This clonotype has a count of ten or more. This chain's CDR3 is CASRGTGGYGYTF. Written as DNA, the CDR3 is TGTGCCAGCAGGGGGACAGGGGGCTATGGCTACACCTTC. The V call is TRBV6-5, the J call TRBJ1-2, with 11 bases matching TRBD1. CDR3 length: 13 amino acids. J was trimmed by 4 bases and V by 6 bases; bases with no gene match: 1. Germline V gene sequence: CDR1 MNHEY, CDR2 SVGAGI.

This clonotype was recorded a few times. J is TRBJ1-5 and V is TRBV27; D uncertain. Germline-derived CDR1 and CDR2 are MNHEY and SMNVEV (reference sequence). Trimming stripped 5 bases from V and 6 bases from J, with 5 bases between. The CDR3 has 11 residues. CDR3 region: CASSISQPQHF. The CDR3, as DNA: TGTGCCAGCAGTATAAGTCAGCCCCAGCATTTT.

Details on this clonotype: A read error may explain this, as a much larger clone is one base away. The chain links TRBV5-1 to TRBJ2-3, with D possibly matching TRBD1 (5 bases). Germline CDR1 is SGHRS and CDR2 is YFSETQ. Trimming took 2 bases from V and 2 from J, leaving 9 bases between them. The CDR3 has 14 amino acids. The CDR3 loop is CASSFDRITDTQYF. In DNA, the CDR3 is TGCGCCAGCAGCTTTGACAGAATCACAGATACGCAGTATTTT.